These T cell receptor beta chains were read from a single sample in a study of early T cells in non-severe SARS-CoV-2 infection. TCRdb used MiXCR to reprocess the 5' RACE reads, holding one entry per CDR3 protein. This repertoire shows 80,000 to 95,000 distinct CDR3 sequences, 9% to 15% found once; its top ten account for 6.5%. Sequenced input: whole blood. These receptors all come from an adult who was a healthcare worker with PCR-confirmed SARS-CoV-2 infection or an uninfected control (not recorded which). Each CDR3 is given with its conserved first and last residue. Each record gives: CDR3 length, J gene, clone size, V gene, D gene, CDR3 protein, CDR3 DNA. The D gene is left open where the match is weak. Some rows have no size entry. The others give once, few or many, or a class for an expanded clone.

14 | TRBJ2-1 | few | TRBV24-1 | NA | CATSAEGRGNEQFF | TGTGCCACCAGCGCGGAGGGCCGGGGCAATGAGCAGTTCTTC
16 | TRBJ2-3 | NA | TRBV9 | NA | CASNSGGSGSTDTQYF | TGTGCCAGCAATTCAGGCGGAAGCGGGAGCACAGATACGCAGTATTTT
15 | TRBJ2-2 | few | TRBV6-2/TRBV6-3 | TRBD1 | CASSTPQGPTGELFF | TGTGCCAGCAGTACCCCACAGGGGCCCACCGGGGAGCTGTTTTTT
14 | TRBJ1-4 | NA | TRBV12-5 | TRBD1 | CASGRTGGVEKLFF | TGTGCTAGTGGTCGGACAGGGGGCGTTGAAAAACTGTTTTTT
15 | TRBJ1-5 | NA | TRBV20-1 | NA | CSAREPTSENQPQHF | TGCAGTGCTAGAGAGCCCACCTCAGAGAATCAGCCCCAGCATTTT
11 | TRBJ2-3 | NA | TRBV7-6 | NA | CASSITDTQYF | TGTGCCAGCAGCATCACAGATACGCAGTATTTT
15 | TRBJ2-7 | NA | TRBV6-5 | NA | CASSYSTGGVYEQYF | TGTGCCAGCAGTTACTCGACAGGTGGGGTCTACGAGCAGTACTTC
15 | TRBJ2-1 | NA | TRBV11-2 | NA | CASSLTDSLYNEQFF | TGTGCCAGCAGCTTAACGGACTCACTCTACAATGAGCAGTTCTTC
16 | TRBJ2-1 | NA | TRBV18 | TRBD2 | CASSQTTSGSWHEQFF | TGTGCCAGCTCACAAACGACTAGCGGGAGCTGGCATGAGCAGTTCTTC
15 | TRBJ2-1 | many | TRBV20-1 | NA | CSATALHSSYNEQFF | TGCAGTGCTACGGCCCTACACAGCTCCTACAATGAGCAGTTCTTC
14 | TRBJ2-1 | NA | TRBV3-1 | NA | CASSHPGGGFWQFF | TGTGCCAGCAGCCACCCTGGGGGTGGGTTTTGGCAGTTCTTC
15 | TRBJ1-4 | NA | TRBV7-9 | NA | CASRRGRSPNGKLFF | TGTGCCAGCAGACGAGGACGGTCCCCTAATGGAAAACTGTTTTTT
13 | TRBJ2-5 | few | TRBV6-5 | NA | CASRRDAQETQYF | TGTGCCAGCAGACGGGACGCCCAAGAGACCCAGTACTTC
15 | TRBJ2-5 | NA | TRBV5-4 | TRBD2 | CASSSGTSGQETQYF | TGTGCCAGCAGCTCCGGGACTAGCGGCCAAGAGACCCAGTACTTC
15 | TRBJ1-4 | NA | TRBV7-2 | TRBD1 | CASSLPTGGNEKLFF | TGTGCCAGCAGCTTACCTACAGGGGGCAATGAAAAACTGTTTTTT
15 | TRBJ2-5 | few | TRBV7-9 | TRBD1 | CASSTTGGWQETQYF | TGTGCCAGCAGCACCACAGGGGGGTGGCAAGAGACCCAGTACTTC
12 | TRBJ2-7 | NA | TRBV28 | NA | CASSLGDGEQYF | TGTGCCAGCAGTTTGGGGGACGGCGAGCAGTACTTC
13 | TRBJ2-2 | NA | TRBV29-1 | NA | CSVGTVNTGELFF | TGCAGCGTTGGGACAGTGAACACCGGGGAGCTGTTTTTT
14 | TRBJ1-1 | few | TRBV18 | NA | CASSPAPLNTEAFF | TGTGCCAGCTCACCAGCCCCACTGAACACTGAAGCTTTCTTT
15 | TRBJ2-1 | few | TRBV7-3 | TRBD1 | CASSVGTGTYNEQFF | TGTGCCAGCAGCGTCGGGACAGGAACCTACAATGAGCAGTTCTTC
16 | TRBJ2-5 | many | TRBV5-1 | TRBD2 | CASSPGASGGQETQYF | TGCGCCAGCAGCCCTGGAGCCAGCGGGGGACAAGAGACCCAGTACTTC
12 | TRBJ2-7 | many | TRBV18 | NA | CASSPLNYEQYF | TGTGCCAGCTCACCACTAAACTACGAGCAGTACTTC
13 | TRBJ1-1 | many | TRBV29-1 | NA | CSVDVGLTTEAFF | TGCAGCGTTGATGTTGGGCTTACCACTGAAGCTTTCTTT